The 24 T cell receptor beta chains in this list originate from one sample, sequenced in a study of Graves' ophthalmopathy and Graves' hyperthyroidism. From RNA, the CDR3 regions of TCR beta chains were amplified and sequenced. RT-PCR in the first round used HTBI primers; a second-round multiplex PCR followed. TCRdb independently ran MiXCR on the multiplex PCR reads; one entry per CDR3 protein. The table includes over 500,000 distinct CDR3 sequences, over 20% detected once. The sequenced sample was peripheral blood. All receptors derive from a woman aged 18-35 years with stable Graves' hyperthyroidism. Some clones in this sample may be carry-over from other donors' samples.

This clonotype was counted at least ten times. The rearrangement joins TRBV12-3 or TRBV12-4 to TRBJ1-3; no reliable D call. This CDR3 comprises 17 residues. Trimming stripped 3 bases from V and 0 bases from J, with 15 bases between. CDR3 sequence reads: CASSFGYGPSSGNTIYF. The DNA of the CDR3 is TGTGCCAGCAGTTTTGGGTACGGACCCTCCTCTGGAAACACCATATATTTT.

This clonotype was counted many times. V gene TRBV20-1 combines with J gene TRBJ2-5, with TRBD2 matching over 10 bases. Germline V gene sequence: CDR1 DFQATT, CDR2 SNEGSKA (reference sequence). J was trimmed by 0 bases and V by 2 bases; bases with no gene match: 3. The CDR3 is 15 amino acids. As DNA, the CDR3 is TGCAGTGCTAGAAAGCGGGGGGGACACCAAGAGACCCAGTACTTC. Its translation is CSARKRGGHQETQYF.

This clonotype was picked up many times. J is TRBJ2-7 and V is TRBV6-1; D is ambiguous. Germline CDR1 MNHNS, CDR2 SASEGT. This CDR3 spans 13 amino acids. Trimming took off 10 bases at V and 3 bases at J, with 16 bases between the two ends. For the CDR3, the DNA is TGTGCCACCCGGCTCATACCAATCTACGAGCAGTACTTC. Translated, it gives CATRLIPIYEQYF.

The chain links TRBV25-1 to TRBJ1-6; TRBD1 matches at 9 bases. The germline CDR1 and CDR2 sequences are MGHDK and SYGVNS. V lost 3 bases and J lost 9; bases outside the gene matches: 6. CDR3 length: 15 amino acids. As DNA, the CDR3 is TGTGCCAGCAGTGATCTGGGACAGGGTCCTTCACCCCTCCACTTT. It encodes CASSDLGQGPSPLHF. The variable domain in full, with the rest retrieved from reference TRBV25-1 and TRBJ1-6, is EADIYQTPRYLVIGTGKKITLECSQTMGHDKMYWYQQDPGMELHLIHYSYGVNSTEKGDLSSESTVSRIRTEHFPLTLESARPSHTSQYLCASSDLGQGPSPLHFGNGTRLTVT.

The chain combines TRBV28 with TRBJ1-6; D unclear. Germline V gives CDR1 MDHEN, CDR2 SYDVKM. V lost 4 bases, J lost 7 bases, and 11 bases lay in between. The CDR3 runs 14 residues. DNA for the CDR3: TGTGCCAGCAGTTGGGTGCTAAAGAATTCACCCCTCCACTTT. This translates into CASSWVLKNSPLHF.

The chain couples TRBV27 to TRBJ1-5; D is perhaps TRBD1 (6 bases). Trimming pared 3 bases from V and 7 bases from J, leaving 10 bases between. The CDR3 has 13 residues. Germline CDR1 and CDR2: MNHEY and SMNVEV (reference sequence). DNA of the CDR3: TGTGCCAGCAGTTTGGCAGGGGAACAGCCCCAGCATTTT. Its protein is CASSLAGEQPQHF.

This clonotype showed up many times. The rearrangement links TRBV10-1 to TRBJ2-7; no clear D. V lost 0 bases and J 6 bases, leaving 3 bases between the germline ends. This CDR3 contains 11 residues. The germline gives CDR1 WNHNN, CDR2 SYGVQD (reference sequence). The CDR3 DNA reads TGCGCCAGCAGTGAGTCTAGCGAGCAGTACTTC. This codes for CASSESSEQYF.

This clonotype was recorded many times. This chain joins TRBV12-3 or TRBV12-4 and TRBJ1-1; TRBD1 might be the D (5 bases). The V end was cut by 5 bases, the J end by 4 bases, with 17 bases between. The CDR3 extends over 15 amino acids. The CDR3 reads CASSLQDPESTEAFF. The DNA of the CDR3 is TGTGCCAGCAGTCTACAGGACCCCGAGAGCACTGAAGCTTTCTTT.

This clonotype was counted many times. The V gene is TRBV7-2, the J gene TRBJ2-5; 8 bases line up with TRBD1. The germline V gene encodes CDR1 SGHTA and CDR2 FQGNSA. CDR3 length: 14 residues. V was clipped by 7 bases and J by 5 bases; unmatched bases: 9. The CDR3 sequence is CASTNSGGRETQYF. The DNA of the CDR3 is TGTGCCAGCACAAACTCAGGGGGCAGGGAGACCCAGTACTTC.

This clonotype occurred many times. The junction shows a germline mismatch at one end, possibly a read error. The gene calls are TRBV6-1 and TRBJ2-7, with D tentatively TRBD1 or TRBD2 (5 bases each). CDR3 length equals 16 residues. CDR1 MNHNS and CDR2 SASEGT come from the germline V gene. In DNA form, the CDR3 reads TGTGCCAGCACCCCGAAACTGGGACGTAGCCTCTACGAACAGTACTTC. This encodes CASTPKLGRSLYEQYF.

At least ten counts were recorded for this clonotype. V and J are TRBV6-1 and TRBJ1-1; unclear D gene. The CDR3 runs 11 residues. V was clipped by 5 bases and J by 7 bases, with 8 bases between them. Per the germline V gene, CDR1 is MNHNS and CDR2 is SASEGT. CDR3 protein: CASSTTREAFF. In DNA form, the CDR3 reads TGTGCCAGCAGTACAACACGTGAAGCTTTCTTT.

This chain links TRBV18 with TRBJ1-5; D uncertain. The CDR3 has 14 residues. The ends were cut back, 2 bases at V and 4 bases at J, with 9 bases in the middle. CDR1 and CDR2 (germline): KGHSH, LQKENI. The CDR3, as DNA: TGTGCCAGCTCACCAAATCGGGATAATCAGCCCCAGCATTTT. Translating gives CASSPNRDNQPQHF.

This clonotype was recorded at least ten times. The V call is TRBV6-1, the J call TRBJ1-1; D not certain. Trimming pared 4 bases from V and 0 bases from J, leaving 18 bases between. There are 17 residues in the CDR3. Germline values: CDR1 MNHNS, CDR2 SASEGT. The CDR3 DNA is TGTGCCAGCAGTGGGCCGGGCAAGAGGGTCATGAACACTGAAGCTTTCTTT. Its protein is CASSGPGKRVMNTEAFF.

This chain joins TRBV4-1 and TRBJ1-1, with TRBD1 matching over 10 bases. The CDR3 is 16 amino acids. CDR1 and CDR2 (germline): MGHRA, YSYEKL. J lost 1 base, V lost 3 bases, and 5 bases had no gene match. CDR3: CASSHHRTGGNTEAFF. The DNA for the CDR3 is TGCGCCAGCAGCCACCATAGGACAGGGGGGAACACTGAAGCTTTCTTT.

The table lists this clonotype with a few counts. The chain carries TRBV7-8 and TRBJ2-7; maybe TRBD2 (5 bases). From germline, CDR1 is SGHVS and CDR2 FQNEAQ. Trimming pared 1 base from V and 0 bases from J, leaving 13 bases between. The CDR3 has 16 residues. The CDR3 DNA sequence: TGTGCCAGCAGCTTAGGGAGCGGTCCTAGCTCCTACGAGCAGTACTTC. This codes for CASSLGSGPSSYEQYF. Looking up the rest from reference TRBV7-8 and TRBJ2-7 gives the full variable domain: GAGVSQSPRYKVAKRGQDVALRCDPISGHVSLFWYQQALGQGPEFLTYFQNEAQLDKSGLPSDRFFAERPEGSVSTLKIQRTQQEDSAVYLCASSLGSGPSSYEQYFGPGTRLTVT.

This clonotype was seen a few times. J is TRBJ1-5 and V is TRBV7-9, with 9 bases matching TRBD1. V lost 10 bases and J lost 7; bases outside the gene matches: 11. The CDR3 contains 14 residues. The germline CDR1 and CDR2 sequences are SEHNR and FQNEAQ (reference sequence). The CDR3 region has the DNA TGTGCCACCAGTGACAGGGGGTGGGGGCAGCCCCAGCATTTT. Translating it yields CATSDRGWGQPQHF. The full variable domain, in which reference TRBV7-9 and TRBJ1-5 provide the parts outside the CDR3, is DTGVSQNPRHKITKRGQNVTFRCDPISEHNRLYWYRQTLGQGPEFLTYFQNEAQLEKSRLLSDRFSAERPKGSFSTLEIQRTEQGDSAMYLCATSDRGWGQPQHFGDGTRLSIL.

This clonotype has at least ten counts. This chain joins TRBV20-1 and TRBJ1-1, with D perhaps matching TRBD1 (5 bases). Germline V gene sequence: CDR1 DFQATT, CDR2 SNEGSKA (reference sequence). This CDR3 has 15 amino acids. Trimming took 0 bases from V and 7 from J, leaving 18 bases between them. The CDR3, as DNA: TGCAGTGCTAGAGATACAGGACATCCCTTTAGTGAAGCTTTCTTT. This sequence encodes CSARDTGHPFSEAFF.

At least ten counts were recorded for this clonotype. V is TRBV6-1 and J is TRBJ2-3; the match to TRBD1 covers 8 bases. Germline V gene lookup returns CDR1 MNHNS and CDR2 SASEGT. CDR3 length: 15 amino acids. V trimming: 5 bases; J trimming: 3 bases; junction bases outside the gene matches: 7. The CDR3 spells CASSRDRTPTDTQYF. CDR3 nucleotide sequence: TGTGCCAGCAGTCGGGACAGGACGCCGACAGATACGCAGTATTTT.

This clonotype was observed many times. The J gene is TRBJ1-2, the V gene TRBV2, with unresolved D. The CDR3 runs 10 residues. Per germline, CDR1 SNHLY and CDR2 FYNNEI. V was cut by 10 bases and J by 6 bases, with 9 bases left in between. This CDR3 reads CATGPDGYTF. CDR3 nucleotide sequence: TGTGCCACCGGACCCGATGGCTACACCTTC.

The table lists this clonotype with many counts. CDR3 DNA: TGTGCCACCAGCAGAGTTGACAGTCGGTACGAGCAGTACTTC. Its protein product is CATSRVDSRYEQYF. This chain joins TRBV15 and TRBJ2-7, with D perhaps TRBD1 (5 bases). The V gene's germline CDR1 is LNHNV and CDR2 YYDKDF (reference sequence). The CDR3 is 14 residues long. Between the trimmed V and J ends, which lost 1 base and 4 bases, there was a span of 11 bases.

At least ten counts were recorded for this clonotype. The chain employs TRBV28 and TRBJ1-5, with TRBD1 matching 9 bases. V trimming: 3 bases; J trimming: 1 base; junction bases outside the gene matches: 7. This CDR3 has 17 amino acids. Germline V gives CDR1 MDHEN, CDR2 SYDVKM. The CDR3: CASSFPGTGYSNQPQHF. CDR3 nucleotides: TGTGCCAGCAGTTTCCCCGGGACAGGGTACAGCAATCAGCCCCAGCATTTT. Full variable domain (remainder filled in from reference TRBV28 and TRBJ1-5): DVKVTQSSRYLVKRTGEKVFLECVQDMDHENMFWYRQDPGLGLRLIYFSYDVKMKEKGDIPEGYSVSREKKERFSLILESASTNQTSMYLCASSFPGTGYSNQPQHFGDGTRLSIL.

This clonotype was recorded once. The genes are TRBV5-1 and TRBJ1-1, with TRBD1 as a possible D gene (5 bases). CDR3 size: 13 residues. Germline CDR1 and CDR2: SGHRS and YFSETQ. V lost 6 bases, J lost 0 bases, and 9 bases lay in between. CDR3 region: CASKGAMNTEAFF. CDR3 sequence (DNA): TGCGCCAGCAAAGGGGCCATGAACACTGAAGCTTTCTTT.

The chain recombines TRBV27 with TRBJ1-6; D not certain. Trimming took off 8 bases at V and 2 bases at J, with 13 bases between the two ends. The CDR3 extends over 15 amino acids. Germline V CDR1 and CDR2: MNHEY, SMNVEV (reference sequence). The CDR3 coding sequence is TGTGCCAGCCGGAGGAGGGCGCCCTATAATTCACCCCTCCACTTT. Translation: CASRRRAPYNSPLHF.

The chain joins TRBV5-1 to TRBJ1-6; D perhaps matches TRBD1 (6 bases). The CDR3 consists of 17 residues. Germline V gene lookup returns CDR1 SGHRS and CDR2 YFSETQ. The germline V and J ends were trimmed by 0 bases and 7 bases, with 17 bases remaining between them. CDR3 sequence (DNA): TGCGCCAGCAGCTTGGAGGTGGGGGGGCGCGGGAATTCACCCCTCCACTTT. It translates to CASSLEVGGRGNSPLHF.